Below are 13 T cell receptor beta chains sequenced from a single sample in a study of regulatory T cells in long-lasting Graves disease. Noted time point: newly diagnosed GD, antithyroid drugs for less than 3 months. PBMCs were the source of the RNA used for TCR sequencing. Libraries of TCR beta came from iRepertoire HTBI primers plus Arm-PCR of CDR3 regions. TCRdb re-called the multiplex PCR reads through MiXCR, storing one row per CDR3 protein. The sample holds 550,000 or so distinct CDR3 sequences; around 12% are singletons and the top ten take more than 8%. These same data were also listed under a study on T cells in Graves' hyperthyroidism and ophthalmopathy.

The sample here was peripheral blood mononuclear cells (PBMCs), taken at new diagnosis, from a patient treated with antithyroid drugs. These receptors came from a woman aged 25 to 39 with Graves disease.

This clonotype was seen ten or more times. The rearrangement links TRBV10-1 to TRBJ2-5; D unresolved. Germline CDR1 and CDR2: WNHNN and SYGVQD (reference sequence). Trimming stripped 3 bases from V and 1 base from J, with 15 bases between. The CDR3 is made up of 16 amino acids. CDR3 loop: CASSEGVLPLQETQYF. In DNA, the CDR3 is TGCGCCAGCAGTGAAGGAGTCCTCCCTCTCCAAGAGACCCAGTACTTC.

This clonotype came up many times. This sequence joins TRBV20-1 and TRBJ2-1; 7 bases map to TRBD1. The CDR3 contains 14 residues. CDR1 and CDR2 from the germline V gene are DFQATT and SNEGSKA (reference sequence). V shed 6 bases, J shed 1 base, and the junction held 6 bases outside the gene matches. The CDR3 DNA reads TGCAGTGCAACACAGGGGTTTTCCTACAATGAGCAGTTCTTC. Protein: CSATQGFSYNEQFF.

The genes are TRBV4-2 and TRBJ2-5; D gene uncertain. Per the germline V gene, CDR1 is LGHNA and CDR2 is YNFKEQ. The germline V and J ends were trimmed by 0 bases and 5 bases, with 10 bases remaining between them. This CDR3 is 14 amino acids long. For the CDR3, the DNA is TGTGCCAGCAGCCAAGAATTCCGAAGCGAGACCCAGTACTTC. It encodes CASSQEFRSETQYF.

This chain uses TRBV2 with TRBJ1-5; the D is unclear. There are 13 residues in the CDR3. Trimming took 8 bases from V and 2 from J, leaving 10 bases between them. The V gene's germline CDR1 is SNHLY and CDR2 FYNNEI. The CDR3 reads CASGVYGNQPQHF. CDR3 nucleotide sequence: TGTGCCAGCGGAGTATACGGCAATCAGCCCCAGCATTTT.

This clonotype was detected ten times or more. This rearrangement joins TRBV19 to TRBJ2-2; no firm D call. V lost 6 bases and J lost 3, with 8 bases in between. CDR1 is LNHDA, CDR2 SQIVND, per germline (reference sequence). The CDR3 is 13 residues long. The CDR3 DNA reads TGTGCCAGTAGAGCAACATACACCGGGGAGCTGTTTTTT. The encoded protein is CASRATYTGELFF.

This clonotype was detected many times. This chain joins TRBV7-2 and TRBJ2-2; no firm D call. This CDR3 is 15 amino acids long. The V end was cut by 2 bases, the J end by 7 bases, with 14 bases between. Germline V CDR1 and CDR2: SGHTA, FQGNSA. The CDR3 DNA is TGTGCCAGCAGCTTACCGGTTAAAGGCGGCGGGGAGCTGTTTTTT. Translating gives CASSLPVKGGGELFF.

For this clonotype: One base separates it from a far larger clone, so it is likely a read error. CDR3 residues: CASSLTGKETQYF. CDR3 DNA: TGTGCCAGCAGCTTGACAGGGAAAGAGACCCAGTACTTC. V is TRBV7-3 and J is TRBJ2-5; 7 positions match TRBD1. CDR3 length equals 13 residues. Germline lookup yields CDR1 SGHTA and CDR2 FQGTGA. Trimming at V came to 3 bases and at J to 3 bases, leaving 1 base not matched to a gene.

This clonotype came up many times. The chain employs TRBV2 and TRBJ2-2; a possible D gene is TRBD1 (6 bases). The CDR3 covers 12 residues. V shed 6 bases and J shed 5 bases, with 7 bases lying between them. Germline V gene data show CDR1 as SNHLY and CDR2 as FYNNEI. DNA for the CDR3: TGTGCCAGCAGGGACAGAACCGGGGAGCTGTTTTTT. Encoded protein: CASRDRTGELFF.

As for this clonotype: A much bigger clone sits one base away, suggesting this may be a read error. This chain uses TRBV28 with TRBJ2-3; D is perhaps TRBD1 (7 bases). The CDR3 runs 15 residues. In germline, CDR1 is MDHEN, CDR2 SYDVKM. The CDR3 DNA reads TGTGCCAGCAGTTTATACGGCAGGGGGGCAGATACGCAGTGTTTT. Amino acids: CASSLYGRGADTQCF.

This clonotype has ten or more counts. V gene TRBV6-1 combines with J gene TRBJ2-3; 8 nucleotides line up with TRBD1. CDR3 size: 15 residues. The V gene end was trimmed by 6 bases and the J gene end by 3 bases; junction bases not matched to a gene: 8. Germline V gives CDR1 MNHNS, CDR2 SASEGT. This CDR3 reads CASRRRQGTTDTQYF. For the CDR3, the DNA is TGTGCCAGCAGGCGTCGACAGGGGACTACAGATACGCAGTATTTT.

The CDR3 protein is CASSYITSGANVLTF. The CDR3 coding sequence is TGTGCCAGCAGCTACATTACCTCTGGGGCCAACGTCCTGACTTTC. The chain employs TRBV9 and TRBJ2-6, with unresolved D. Germline values: CDR1 SGDLS, CDR2 YYNGEE. Trimming removed 4 bases at V and 0 bases at J, with 8 bases between. The CDR3 extends over 15 amino acids.

The rearrangement links TRBV7-2 to TRBJ2-2, with D possibly matching TRBD1 (5 bases). V lost 1 base and J lost 13, with 7 bases in between. CDR1 and CDR2 (germline): SGHTA, FQGNSA. This CDR3 has 11 amino acids. CDR3 nucleotide sequence: TGTGCCAGCAGCTTAGACAGGTTGCTGTTTTTT. Encoded protein: CASSLDRLLFF.

This clonotype was recorded many times. CDR3: CASSRRQDNSNQPQHF. In nucleotides, the CDR3 is TGTGCCAGCAGCCGACGACAGGATAATAGCAATCAGCCCCAGCATTTT. The chain has TRBV7-3 and TRBJ1-5; perhaps TRBD1 as D (6 bases). V was trimmed by 5 bases and J by 0 bases, leaving 14 bases between them. Germline values: CDR1 SGHTA, CDR2 FQGTGA. The CDR3 sequence is 16 residues long.